This T cell receptor (beta chain) was observed in a study of cytomegalovirus exposure and HLA in healthy donors. Amplification used 60 Vbeta primers and 13 Jbeta primers. TCRdb's copy holds only in-frame clones and misses some; the assay was immunoSEQ multiplex PCR. This sample's table has around 51,000 clones. The sequenced sample consisted of PBMCs. The TCR sequence derives from a man aged 35 to 55 in good health and CMV-seropositive.

This chain's CDR3 is CSVSRVSGNTIYF. In nucleotides, the CDR3 is TGCAGCGTTTCGAGAGTCTCTGGAAACACCATATATTTT. The rearrangement links TRBV29-1 to TRBJ1-3; D is unresolved. V lost 5 bases to trimming and J lost 0 bases, with 8 bases between them. Germline CDR1 SQVTM, CDR2 ANQGSEA. The CDR3 runs to 13 residues.